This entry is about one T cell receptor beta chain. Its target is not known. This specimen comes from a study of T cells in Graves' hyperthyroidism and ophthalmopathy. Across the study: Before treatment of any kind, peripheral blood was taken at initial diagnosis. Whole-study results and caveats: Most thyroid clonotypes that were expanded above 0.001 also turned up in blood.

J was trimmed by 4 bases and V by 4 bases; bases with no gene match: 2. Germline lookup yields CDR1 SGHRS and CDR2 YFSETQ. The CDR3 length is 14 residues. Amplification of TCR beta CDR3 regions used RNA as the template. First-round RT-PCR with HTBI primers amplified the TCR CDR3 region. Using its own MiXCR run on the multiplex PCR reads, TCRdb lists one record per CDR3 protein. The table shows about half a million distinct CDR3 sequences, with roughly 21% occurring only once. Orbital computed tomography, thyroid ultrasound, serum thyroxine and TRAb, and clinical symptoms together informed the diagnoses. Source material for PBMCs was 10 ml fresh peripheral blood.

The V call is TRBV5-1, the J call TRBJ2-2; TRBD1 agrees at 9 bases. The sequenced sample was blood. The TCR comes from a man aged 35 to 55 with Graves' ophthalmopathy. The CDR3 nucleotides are TGCGCCAGCAGCAGGACAGGGGTCACCGGGGAGCTGTTTTTT. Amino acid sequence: CASSRTGVTGELFF.